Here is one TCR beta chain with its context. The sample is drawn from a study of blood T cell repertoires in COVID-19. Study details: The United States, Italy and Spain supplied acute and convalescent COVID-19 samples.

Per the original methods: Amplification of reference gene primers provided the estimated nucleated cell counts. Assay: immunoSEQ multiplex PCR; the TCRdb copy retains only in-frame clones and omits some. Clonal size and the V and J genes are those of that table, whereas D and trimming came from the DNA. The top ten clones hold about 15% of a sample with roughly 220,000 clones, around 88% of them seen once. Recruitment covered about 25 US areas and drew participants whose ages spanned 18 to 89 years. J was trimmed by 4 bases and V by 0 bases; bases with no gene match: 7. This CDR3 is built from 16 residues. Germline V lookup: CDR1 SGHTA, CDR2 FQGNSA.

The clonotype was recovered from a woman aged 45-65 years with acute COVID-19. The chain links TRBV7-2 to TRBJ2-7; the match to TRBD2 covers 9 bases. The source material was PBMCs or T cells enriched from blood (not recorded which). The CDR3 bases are TGTGCCAGCAGCTTAGCGGCTAGCGGGAAGTCTTACGAGCAGTACTTC. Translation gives CASSLAASGKSYEQYF.